What follows are 10 T cell receptor beta chains derived from one specimen sequenced in a study of T-cell memory formation after mild COVID-19. A single record per CDR3 protein comes from TCRdb applying MiXCR to the 5' RACE reads. Of about 470,000 distinct CDR3 sequences detected, about 20% appear once; the ten largest clones hold approximately 13%. The specimen was PBMCs or a T cell subset sorted from them (not recorded which). The receptors here all came from an adult woman who had mild COVID-19 (a few samples of this study predate the infection). Cell type and time point are not known.

The rearrangement links TRBV6-6 to TRBJ1-5; perhaps TRBD1 as D (5 bases). This CDR3 region has 16 residues. V was shortened by 2 bases and J by 0 bases, with 11 bases between the two germline ends. CDR1 and CDR2 (germline): MNHNY, SVGAGI (reference sequence). CDR3 sequence reads: CASSYGGGNSNQPQHF. CDR3 sequence (DNA): TGTGCCAGCAGTTACGGGGGAGGTAATAGCAATCAGCCCCAGCATTTT.

This clonotype was seen ten or more times. V is TRBV25-1 and J is TRBJ2-7, with TRBD1 as a possible D gene (5 bases). This CDR3 is 12 amino acids long. The V gene's germline CDR1 is MGHDK and CDR2 SYGVNS. Trimming removed 4 bases at V and 3 bases at J, with 7 bases between. CDR3 DNA sequence: TGTGCCAGCAGTGTTGACAGCTACGAGCAGTACTTC. Translating it yields CASSVDSYEQYF.

The chain employs TRBV24-1 and TRBJ2-2; 8 bases are a match to TRBD1. The CDR3 is made up of 15 amino acids. CDR1 and CDR2 from the germline V gene are KGHDR and SFDVKD. V dropped 4 bases and J dropped 4; count of bases not matched to a gene: 4. CDR3 sequence (DNA): TGTGCCACCAGTGACCTGGACAGGGCCACCGGGGAGCTGTTTTTT. Translation: CATSDLDRATGELFF.

This clonotype was detected a few times. The chain joins TRBV7-6 to TRBJ2-3; D unclear. This CDR3 region has 13 residues. The germline V gene encodes CDR1 SGHVS and CDR2 FNYEAQ. The V and J ends lost 5 bases and 6 bases respectively, with 12 bases between them. The CDR3 DNA reads as TGTGCCAGCAGCCGTTCCCGATCGGATACGCAGTATTTT. Translation gives CASSRSRSDTQYF. The variable domain in full, completed from reference TRBV7-6 and TRBJ2-3, reads GAGVSQSPRYKVTKRGQDVALRCDPISGHVSLYWYRQALGQGPEFLTYFNYEAQQDKSGLPNDRFSAERPEGSISTLTIQRTEQRDSAMYRCASSRSRSDTQYFGPGTRLTVL.

There are a few counts of this clonotype. The gene calls are TRBV25-1 and TRBJ1-4; TRBD1 aligns across 11 bases. Germline trimming cut 1 base from V and 7 bases from J; bases unmatched to any gene: 2. Germline loops: CDR1 MGHDK, CDR2 SYGVNS. This CDR3 is 15 amino acids long. The CDR3 loop is CASSEWDRGFEKLFF. The CDR3, as DNA: TGTGCCAGCAGTGAATGGGACAGGGGGTTTGAAAAACTGTTTTTT. The whole variable domain, remainder taken from reference TRBV25-1 and TRBJ1-4, is EADIYQTPRYLVIGTGKKITLECSQTMGHDKMYWYQQDPGMELHLIHYSYGVNSTEKGDLSSESTVSRIRTEHFPLTLESARPSHTSQYLCASSEWDRGFEKLFFGSGTQLSVL.

This clonotype was counted between two and nine times. The rearrangement joins TRBV4-2 to TRBJ2-3; 8 nucleotides line up with TRBD1. CDR3 size: 15 residues. After removal of 4 bases from V and 1 base from J, the junction contained 4 bases not matched to a gene. Germline V CDR1 and CDR2: LGHNA, YNFKEQ. The CDR3: CASSRPGQGTDTQYF. CDR3 sequence (DNA): TGTGCCAGCAGCCGACCGGGACAGGGCACAGATACGCAGTATTTT.

The sample holds a few counts of this clonotype. The CDR3 DNA reads TGCAGCTTCCTTATGGCGCCGACCGGGCCCCAGCATTTT. Its protein is CSFLMAPTGPQHF. This chain connects TRBV29-1 to TRBJ1-5, with D uncertain. Germline V gives CDR1 SQVTM, CDR2 ANQGSEA. Trimming took 8 bases from V and 9 from J, leaving 20 bases between them. The CDR3 extends over 13 amino acids. The full variable domain, its missing parts supplied by reference TRBV29-1 and TRBJ1-5, is SAVISQKPSRDICQRGTSLTIQCQVDSQVTMMFWYRQQPGQSLTLIATANQGSEATYESGFVIDKFPISRPNLTFSTLTVSNMSPEDSSIYLCSFLMAPTGPQHFGDGTRLSIL.

This clonotype was counted at least ten times. The rearrangement links TRBV20-1 to TRBJ2-7, with 12 bases aligning to TRBD2. The J segment lost 12 bases and the V segment lost 5 bases, leaving 5 bases of the junction unmatched. The CDR3 has 11 residues. Germline lookup yields CDR1 DFQATT and CDR2 SNEGSKA (reference sequence). CDR3 sequence reads: CSAYASGGVYF. The CDR3 region has the DNA TGCAGTGCTTACGCTAGCGGGGGGGTGTACTTC.

This clonotype was counted only a few times. V gene TRBV9 combines with J gene TRBJ1-1; D possibly corresponds to TRBD1 (6 bases). The CDR3 runs to 15 residues. CDR1 is SGDLS, CDR2 YYNGEE, per germline. Trimming cost V 0 bases and J 3 bases, with 12 bases left between them. CDR3 region: CASSVDDRWDTEAFF. Written as DNA, the CDR3 is TGTGCCAGCAGCGTAGACGACAGGTGGGACACTGAAGCTTTCTTT.

This clonotype was recorded a few times. The rearrangement links TRBV29-1 to TRBJ2-3; D is possibly TRBD1 or TRBD2 (5 bases each). The CDR3 covers 14 residues. Trimming removed 6 bases at V and 3 bases at J, with 16 bases between. In germline, CDR1 is SQVTM, CDR2 ANQGSEA. The chain's CDR3 is CSVARDHTTDTQYF. The CDR3 region has the DNA TGCAGCGTCGCCCGGGACCACACTACAGATACGCAGTATTTT.